This T cell receptor (beta chain) was documented in a study of blood T cell repertoires in COVID-19. Study information: Collection of acute and convalescent COVID-19 samples took place in the United States, Italy and Spain. The analysed material was cDNA or gDNA that came from T cells, B-cell-depleted T cells, or PBMCs.

Methods used by the authors: Estimation of nucleated cell counts was performed using reference gene primer amplification. Profiled with immunoSEQ multiplex PCR; TCRdb holds only in-frame clones, not every one. V, J and clone size are those of that table, while D and trimming were read from the DNA. The sample lists about 54,000 clones; 75% to 95% were seen once. CDR3 length equals 16 residues. V was clipped by 5 bases and J by 0 bases; unmatched bases: 5. Germline CDR1 and CDR2: LGHDT and YNNKEL (reference sequence). This clone has a single count. The receptor was isolated from a woman aged 40 to 50 with active COVID-19. The sequenced sample consisted of peripheral blood. The chain couples TRBV3-1 (or the pseudogene TRBV3-2) to TRBJ2-5, with TRBD2 identical over 11 bases. CDR3 residues: CASSSRLAGYQETQYF. The CDR3, as DNA: TGTGCCAGCAGCTCCCGACTAGCGGGGTACCAAGAGACCCAGTACTTC.